This paragraph reports one T cell receptor (beta chain). This entry comes from a study of CD8 T cells in Susac syndrome. Reverse transcription of roughly 0.5 to 1 ug RNA was carried out with random hexamers. By means of immunoSEQ multiplex PCR, TCR beta CDR3 spanning 54 Vbeta and 13 Jbeta underwent amplification. TCRdb reprocessed the immunoSEQ multiplex PCR reads via MiXCR and lists one record per CDR3 protein. The table has under 200,000 distinct CDR3 sequences, roughly 94% seen once. Germline CDR1 MGHDK, CDR2 SYGVNS. V lost 4 bases and J lost 3, with 13 bases in between. This CDR3 is built from 14 residues.

This chain connects TRBV25-1 to TRBJ2-7; D is undetermined. This clonotype was sampled from a human donor with Susac syndrome. Sequenced sample: CD4+ T cells from PBMCs. The CDR3: CASSANSGLYEQYF. Here the CDR3 DNA reads TGTGCCAGCAGTGCTAATTCGGGTCTCTACGAGCAGTACTTC.